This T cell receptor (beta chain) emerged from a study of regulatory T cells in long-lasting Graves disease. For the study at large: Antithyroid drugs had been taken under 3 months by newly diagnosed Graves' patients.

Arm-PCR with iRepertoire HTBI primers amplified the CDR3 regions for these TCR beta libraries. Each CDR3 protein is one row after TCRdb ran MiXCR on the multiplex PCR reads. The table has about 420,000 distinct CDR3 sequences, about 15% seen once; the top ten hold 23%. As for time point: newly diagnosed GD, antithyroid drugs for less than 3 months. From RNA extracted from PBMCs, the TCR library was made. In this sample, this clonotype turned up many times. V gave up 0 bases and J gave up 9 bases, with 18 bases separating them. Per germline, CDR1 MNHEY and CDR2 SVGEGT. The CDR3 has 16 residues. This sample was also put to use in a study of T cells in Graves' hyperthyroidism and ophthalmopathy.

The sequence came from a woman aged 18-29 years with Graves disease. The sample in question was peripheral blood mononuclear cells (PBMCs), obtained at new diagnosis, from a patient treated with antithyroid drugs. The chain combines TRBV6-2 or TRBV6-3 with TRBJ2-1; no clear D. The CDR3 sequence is CASSYSSTARGSEQFF. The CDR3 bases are TGTGCCAGCAGTTACTCGAGTACGGCCAGAGGCAGTGAGCAGTTCTTC.